This T cell receptor beta chain is drawn from a study of shared clonotypes between healthy human individuals. Turning to the study itself: Donor ages ranged 18 to 49 years: a couple of women, a few men.

Profiling relied on immunoSEQ multiplex PCR, and the TCRdb table lists in-frame clones only, not all of them. Found here are under 1,900,000 clones, roughly 98.5% of them singletons; the top ten hold 0.36%. Trimming pared 4 bases from V and 10 bases from J, leaving 21 bases between. The CDR3 runs 15 residues. From germline, CDR1 is SGDLS and CDR2 YYNGEE. As regards this clone: Its antigen remains unknown.

Overall study results and limits: The sharing of 4.5% to 5.5% of naive CD4 clonotypes was seen across a handful of donors.

Donors included only healthy HIV-negative adults lacking recent acute infections or vaccinations. The TCR originated in a man aged 25-45 years in good health. Sequencing used naive CD4+ T cells sorted from blood. Subset of the sample: CD45RA+ positively selected. The chain recombines TRBV9 with TRBJ2-1; TRBD2 might be the D (5 bases). Written as DNA, the CDR3 is TGTGCCAGCAGCCAACTCCCAGCGGAGAGTAAAGAGCAGTTCTTC. Its protein product is CASSQLPAESKEQFF.